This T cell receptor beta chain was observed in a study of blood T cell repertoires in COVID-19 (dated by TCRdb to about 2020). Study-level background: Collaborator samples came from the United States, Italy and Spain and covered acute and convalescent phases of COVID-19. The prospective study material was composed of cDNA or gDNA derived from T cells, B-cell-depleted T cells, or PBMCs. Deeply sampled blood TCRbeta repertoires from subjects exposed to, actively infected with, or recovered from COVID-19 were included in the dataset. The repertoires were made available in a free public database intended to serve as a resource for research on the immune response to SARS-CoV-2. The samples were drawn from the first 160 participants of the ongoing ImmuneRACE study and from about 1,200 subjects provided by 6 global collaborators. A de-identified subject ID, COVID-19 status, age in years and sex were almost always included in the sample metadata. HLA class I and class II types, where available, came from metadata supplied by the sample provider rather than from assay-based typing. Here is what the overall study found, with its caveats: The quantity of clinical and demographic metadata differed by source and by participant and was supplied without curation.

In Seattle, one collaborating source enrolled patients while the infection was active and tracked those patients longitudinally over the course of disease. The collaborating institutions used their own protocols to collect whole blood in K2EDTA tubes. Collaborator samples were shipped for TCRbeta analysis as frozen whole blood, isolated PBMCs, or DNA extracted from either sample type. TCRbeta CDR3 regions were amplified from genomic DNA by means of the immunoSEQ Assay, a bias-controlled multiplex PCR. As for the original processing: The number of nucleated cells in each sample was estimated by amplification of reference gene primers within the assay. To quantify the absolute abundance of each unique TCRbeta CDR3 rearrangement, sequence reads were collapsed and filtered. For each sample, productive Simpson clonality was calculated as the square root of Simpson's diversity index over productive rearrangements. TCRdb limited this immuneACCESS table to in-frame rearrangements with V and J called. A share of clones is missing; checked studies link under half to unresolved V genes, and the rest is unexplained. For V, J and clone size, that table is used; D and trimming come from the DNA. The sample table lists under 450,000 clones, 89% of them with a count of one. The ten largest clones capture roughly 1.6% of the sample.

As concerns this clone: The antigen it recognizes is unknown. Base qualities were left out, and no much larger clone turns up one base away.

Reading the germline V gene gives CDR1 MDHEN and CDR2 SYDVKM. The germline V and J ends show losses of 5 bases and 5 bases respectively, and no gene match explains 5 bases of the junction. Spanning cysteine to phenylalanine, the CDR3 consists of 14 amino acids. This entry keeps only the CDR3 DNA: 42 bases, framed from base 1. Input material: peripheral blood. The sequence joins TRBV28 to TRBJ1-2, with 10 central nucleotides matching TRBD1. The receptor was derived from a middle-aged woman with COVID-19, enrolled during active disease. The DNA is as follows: TGTGCCAGCAGTCCACGGACAGGGGGTTATGGCTACACCTTC. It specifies CASSPRTGGYGYTF.